The 19 T cell receptor beta chains given below trace back to one sample, sequenced in a study of cytomegalovirus exposure and HLA in healthy donors. The study ran its PCR with 60 Vbeta and 13 Jbeta primers. Clones were read by immunoSEQ multiplex PCR, and TCRdb kept only the in-frame ones, dropping some. The sample carries roughly 160,000 clones, roughly 80% recorded once. Sequenced input: PBMCs. Receptors were obtained from a woman aged 50 to 60 in good health and CMV-seronegative.

CDR3 coding DNA: TGTGCCAGCAGCTTGGGCGGCAGGGGGCGGACTAATGAAAAACTGTTTTTT. This encodes CASSLGGRGRTNEKLFF. This chain links TRBV5-4 with TRBJ1-4; 8 nucleotides match TRBD1. CDR1 is SGHNT, CDR2 YYREEE, per germline (reference sequence). CDR3 length equals 17 residues. Trimming at V came to 0 bases and at J to 2 bases, leaving 6 bases not matched to a gene.

This sequence joins TRBV10-3 and TRBJ2-1, with D uncertain. Germline V gives CDR1 ENHRY, CDR2 SYGVKD. Trimming pared 4 bases from V and 8 bases from J, leaving 6 bases between. There are 11 residues in the CDR3. The chain's CDR3 is CAISALDEQFF. For the CDR3, the DNA is TGTGCCATCAGTGCTCTAGATGAGCAGTTCTTC.

For this clone: An end of the junction does not agree with germline; a read error may underlie this. The chain is built from TRBV4-3 and TRBJ1-2, with 7 bases that match TRBD1. The CDR3 covers 15 residues. Germline V gives CDR1 LGHNA, CDR2 YSLEER. CDR3 nucleotide sequence: TGCGCCAGCAGCGAAGAATCGACAGGGCCGTTGGGCTACACCTTC. Translation: CASSEESTGPLGYTF.

This sequence joins TRBV7-9 and TRBJ1-1; 8 nucleotides align to TRBD1. Germline V gene sequence: CDR1 SEHNR, CDR2 FQNEAQ (reference sequence). The CDR3 runs to 14 residues. Losses at the gene ends were 5 bases for V and 10 bases for J; bases not matched to a gene: 12. The chain's CDR3 is CASSPGQEPPRAFF. The CDR3 DNA is TGTGCCAGCAGCCCGGGACAGGAGCCCCCTCGAGCTTTCTTT.

This chain joins TRBV10-3 and TRBJ2-7, with D possibly TRBD1 on 5 matching bases. Germline V gene data show CDR1 as ENHRY and CDR2 as SYGVKD. This CDR3 spans 12 amino acids. V shed 4 bases and J shed 4 bases, with 8 bases lying between them. As DNA, the CDR3 is TGTGCCATCAGTGCCCAGGGTTACGAGCAGTACTTC. This encodes CAISAQGYEQYF.

In its sample, this clone was seen a few times. CDR3 loop: CASSDPPGGDGYTF. CDR3 DNA sequence: TGTGCCAGCAGTGACCCTCCCGGGGGGGATGGCTACACCTTC. V is TRBV6-1 and J is TRBJ1-2; D is possibly TRBD1 (5 bases). The CDR3 loop spans 14 amino acids. The germline V and J ends were trimmed by 3 bases and 6 bases, with 14 bases remaining between them. The germline V gene has CDR1 MNHNS and CDR2 SASEGT.

This rearrangement joins TRBV7-3 to TRBJ2-3, with D unresolved. Germline CDR1 and CDR2: SGHTA and FQGTGA. The CDR3 has 15 residues. The V end was cut by 5 bases, the J end by 1 base, with 13 bases between. The CDR3 protein is CASSPRSGGTDTQYF. The CDR3 DNA follows: TGTGCCAGCAGCCCCCGGAGTGGCGGCACAGATACGCAGTATTTT.

V and J are TRBV11-2 and TRBJ1-1; the match to TRBD1 covers 8 bases. Germline V CDR1 and CDR2: SGHAT, FQNNGV. With V trimmed by 1 base and J by 4 bases, 2 bases remained unmatched. The CDR3 is made up of 14 amino acids. In nucleotides, the CDR3 is TGTGCCAGCAGCTTAGCCACAGGGGGCACTGAAGCTTTCTTT. Residues: CASSLATGGTEAFF.

The V call is TRBV27, the J call TRBJ2-7; D is undetermined. The germline V gene has CDR1 MNHEY and CDR2 SMNVEV (reference sequence). Trimming stripped 4 bases from V and 0 bases from J, with 4 bases between. CDR3 length: 12 amino acids. This chain's CDR3 is CASSSHSYEQYF. The CDR3 region has the DNA TGTGCCAGCAGTTCCCACTCCTACGAGCAGTACTTC.

The genes are TRBV5-1 and TRBJ2-5; maybe TRBD1 (6 bases). The end of the DNA is better explained by TRBJ2-7, so the J call may be wrong. The germline V gene encodes CDR1 SGHRS and CDR2 YFSETQ. The CDR3 covers 16 residues. CDR3 protein: CASSLGGSKGGYEQYF. The CDR3 region has the DNA TGCGCCAGCAGCTTGGGGGGGAGCAAAGGGGGTTACGAGCAGTACTTC.

V and J are TRBV7-9 and TRBJ2-3; 9 bases fit TRBD2. V lost 3 bases, J lost 6 bases, and 10 bases stayed unmatched. The CDR3 consists of 16 residues. The V gene's germline CDR1 is SEHNR and CDR2 FQNEAQ (reference sequence). The CDR3 DNA is TGTGCCAGCAGCTTCCCTAGGATTAGCGGGAGTGATACGCAGTATTTT. Protein product: CASSFPRISGSDTQYF.

This chain joins TRBV2 and TRBJ2-7, with 11 bases lining up with TRBD1. After removal of 4 bases from V and 4 bases from J, the junction contained 3 bases not matched to a gene. Per the germline V gene, CDR1 is SNHLY and CDR2 is FYNNEI. The CDR3 is made up of 14 amino acids. The chain's CDR3 is CASSGTGGGYEQYF. The CDR3 DNA sequence: TGTGCCAGCAGTGGGACAGGGGGCGGGTACGAGCAGTACTTC.

This chain links TRBV10-1 with TRBJ2-1; 11 nucleotides line up with TRBD2. From germline, CDR1 is WNHNN and CDR2 SYGVQD (reference sequence). CDR3 size: 16 residues. The ends lost 3 bases at V and 4 bases at J; junction bases unmatched: 5. The CDR3: CASSDPGTSGYNEQFF. The CDR3 nucleotides read TGCGCCAGCAGTGACCCCGGGACTAGCGGTTACAATGAGCAGTTCTTC.

The chain combines TRBV30 with TRBJ2-6, with D perhaps TRBD1 (6 bases). The CDR3 totals 15 residues. From germline, CDR1 is GTSNPN and CDR2 SVGIG (reference sequence). Trimming cost V 3 bases and J 2 bases, with 11 bases left between them. CDR3 protein: CAWRMQGTGANVLTF. CDR3 DNA: TGTGCCTGGAGGATGCAGGGGACTGGGGCCAACGTCCTGACTTTC.

The V and J genes are TRBV10-3 and TRBJ2-7; perhaps TRBD2 as D (6 bases). Germline CDR1 and CDR2: ENHRY and SYGVKD. The CDR3 consists of 12 residues. The V gene lost 8 bases and the J gene lost 4 bases, with 12 bases spanning the gap. CDR3 residues: CAIGGSGYEQYF. CDR3 DNA: TGTGCCATCGGGGGAAGCGGGTACGAGCAGTACTTC.

The chain links TRBV7-8 to TRBJ2-7, with D unclear. Germline V gene data show CDR1 as SGHVS and CDR2 as FQNEAQ. V lost 5 bases and J 4 bases, leaving 21 bases between the germline ends. The CDR3 contains 16 residues. CDR3 residues: CASSQWPARNEYEQYF. The CDR3 bases are TGTGCCAGCAGCCAATGGCCAGCCAGGAACGAATACGAGCAGTACTTC.

The chain combines TRBV5-1 with TRBJ1-1, with TRBD1 matching 10 bases. Germline CDR1 SGHRS, CDR2 YFSETQ. The CDR3 has 14 amino acids. V was pared by 0 bases and J by 10 bases, with 6 bases of the junction left unmatched. The CDR3 loop is CASSLAGQGETAFF. CDR3 coding DNA: TGCGCCAGCAGCTTGGCCGGACAGGGGGAGACAGCTTTCTTT.

This clone was detected only once. J is TRBJ2-5 and V is TRBV5-1, with 7 nucleotides matching TRBD2. Germline V gene sequence: CDR1 SGHRS, CDR2 YFSETQ. The CDR3 is 14 residues long. The V and J ends lost 4 bases and 2 bases, in that order; junction bases with no gene match: 5. The CDR3 protein is CASSHGTIQETQYF. The CDR3 coding sequence is TGCGCCAGCAGCCACGGGACTATTCAAGAGACCCAGTACTTC.

The J gene is TRBJ1-1, the V gene TRBV28, with 7 bases aligning to TRBD1. Germline lookup yields CDR1 MDHEN and CDR2 SYDVKM. The CDR3 length is 15 residues. Losses at the gene ends were 7 bases for V and 0 bases for J; bases not matched to a gene: 8. Here the CDR3 reads CASTPLGTVNTEAFF. The CDR3 coding sequence is TGTGCCAGCACCCCCCTAGGGACAGTGAACACTGAAGCTTTCTTT.